This TCR beta chain comes out of a study of identical twins. Study observations and caveats: There was more out-of-frame TCR alpha sharing in monozygotic twins than models estimated.

TCRdb re-called the 5' RACE reads through MiXCR, storing one row per CDR3 protein. Of a few hundred thousand distinct CDR3 sequences detected, nearly 10% appear once; the ten largest clones hold more than 2.5%. In the case of this clonotype: Antigen unknown.

This CDR3 is 14 amino acids long. Germline CDR1 DFQATT, CDR2 SNEGSKA (reference sequence). Trimming cost V 3 bases and J 2 bases; bases outside gene matches: 2. These same records also appear under a second study, on yellow fever vaccine responses in identical twins. That paper adds: Twins reportedly appeared to share part of their vaccine T cell response while keeping part individual.

The chain recombines TRBV20-1 with TRBJ2-1; 9 nucleotides line up with TRBD1. Sequencing used PBMCs. The receptor's source is a woman under 30 in good health. CDR3 sequence (DNA): TGCAGTGCTAGTGACAGGGGGACCTACAATGAGCAGTTCTTC. As protein: CSASDRGTYNEQFF.